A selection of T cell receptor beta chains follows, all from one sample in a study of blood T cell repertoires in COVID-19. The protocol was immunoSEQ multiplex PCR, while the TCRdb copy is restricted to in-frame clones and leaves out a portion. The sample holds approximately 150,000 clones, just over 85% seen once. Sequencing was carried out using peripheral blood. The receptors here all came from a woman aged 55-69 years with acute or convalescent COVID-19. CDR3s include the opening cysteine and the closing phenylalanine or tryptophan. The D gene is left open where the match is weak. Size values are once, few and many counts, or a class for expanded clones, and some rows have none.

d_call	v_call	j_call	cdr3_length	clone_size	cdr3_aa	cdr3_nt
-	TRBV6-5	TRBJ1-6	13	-	CATRRKGDSPLHF	TGTGCCACCCGGCGCAAGGGGGATTCACCCCTCCACTTT
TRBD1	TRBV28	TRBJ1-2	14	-	CATGRQGVNYGYTF	TGTGCCACCGGCCGACAGGGGGTGAACTATGGCTACACCTTC
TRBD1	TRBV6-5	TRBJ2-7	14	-	CASSRGTEFYEQYF	TGTGCCAGCAGCCGAGGGACAGAATTCTACGAGCAGTACTTC
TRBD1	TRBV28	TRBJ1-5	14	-	CASSTTGSNQPQHF	TGTGCCAGCAGTACGACAGGGAGCAATCAGCCCCAGCATTTT
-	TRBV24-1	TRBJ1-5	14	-	CATSATDSNQPQHF	TGTGCCACCAGTGCGACAGATAGCAATCAGCCCCAGCATTTT
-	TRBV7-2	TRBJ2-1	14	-	CASSLYHSLNEQFF	TGTGCCAGCAGCTTATATCACTCCCTCAATGAGCAGTTCTTC
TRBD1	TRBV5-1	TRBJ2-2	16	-	CASSRRTGLVTGELFF	TGCGCCAGCAGCCGCCGGACAGGTTTGGTTACCGGGGAGCTGTTTTTT
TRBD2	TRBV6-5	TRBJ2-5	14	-	CASSYVGLAGAQHF	TGTGCCAGCAGTTACGTGGGACTAGCGGGGGCCCAGCACTTC
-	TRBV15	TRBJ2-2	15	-	CATSREGSAPGELFF	TGTGCCACCAGCAGAGAAGGTAGCGCCCCCGGGGAGCTGTTTTTT
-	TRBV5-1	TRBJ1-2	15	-	CASSFRVGQNYGYTF	TGCGCCAGCAGCTTCCGGGTGGGGCAGAACTATGGCTACACCTTC
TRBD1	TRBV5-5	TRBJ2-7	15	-	CASSSVDRGAYEQYF	TGTGCCAGCAGTTCTGTCGACAGGGGGGCCTACGAGCAGTACTTC
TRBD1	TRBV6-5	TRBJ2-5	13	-	CASRRTGAETQYF	TGTGCCAGCAGGCGTACAGGGGCGGAGACCCAGTACTTC
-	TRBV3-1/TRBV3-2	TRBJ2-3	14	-	CASSQTRITDTQYF	TGTGCCAGCAGCCAAACACGTATCACAGATACGCAGTATTTT
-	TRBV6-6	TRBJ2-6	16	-	CASSYPDSSGANVLTF	TGTGCCAGCAGTTACCCAGACAGCTCTGGGGCCAACGTCCTGACTTTC
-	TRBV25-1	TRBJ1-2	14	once	CASSEPGRGYGYTF	TGTGCCAGCAGTGAACCGGGAAGAGGATATGGCTACACCTTC
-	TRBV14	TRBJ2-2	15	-	CASSRQATGTGELFF	TGTGCCAGCAGCCGACAGGCGACCGGTACCGGGGAGCTGTTTTTT
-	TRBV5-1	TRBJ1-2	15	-	CASSLPGVPSYGYTF	TGCGCCAGCAGCTTGCCAGGGGTTCCTTCCTATGGCTACACCTTC
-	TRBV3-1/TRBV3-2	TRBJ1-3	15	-	CASSQDRVFGNTIYF	TGTGCCAGCAGCCAAGACAGGGTTTTTGGAAACACCATATATTTT
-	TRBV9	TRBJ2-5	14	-	CASSGGSDLETQYF	TGTGCCAGCAGCGGAGGCTCCGACTTAGAGACCCAGTACTTC
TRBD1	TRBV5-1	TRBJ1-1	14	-	CASSPDRVSTEAFF	TGCGCCAGCAGCCCGGACAGGGTGAGCACTGAAGCTTTCTTT
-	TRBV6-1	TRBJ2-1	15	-	CASSEGRGNIDEQFF	TGTGCCAGCAGTGAAGGGCGAGGTAATATCGATGAGCAGTTCTTC
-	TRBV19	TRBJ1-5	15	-	CASSMGTTDNQPQHF	TGTGCCAGTAGTATGGGGACAACAGACAATCAGCCCCAGCATTTT
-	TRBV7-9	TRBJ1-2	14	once	CASSLDPGAYGYTF	TGTGCCAGCAGCTTAGATCCGGGAGCCTATGGCTACACCTTC
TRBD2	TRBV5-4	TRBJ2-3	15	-	CASSRAGGSTDTQYF	TGTGCCAGCAGCCGAGCGGGGGGGAGCACAGATACGCAGTATTTT
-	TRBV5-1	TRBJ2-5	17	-	CASSLLLLWGVGETQYF	TGCGCCAGCAGCTTGTTACTCCTTTGGGGGGTCGGGGAGACCCAGTACTTC
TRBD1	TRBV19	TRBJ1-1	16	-	CASSMSDRAMNTEAFF	TGTGCCAGTAGTATGTCGGACAGGGCGATGAACACTGAAGCTTTCTTT
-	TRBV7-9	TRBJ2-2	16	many	CASSLATGSNTGELFF	TGTGCCAGCAGCTTGGCTACGGGGTCGAACACCGGGGAGCTGTTTTTT
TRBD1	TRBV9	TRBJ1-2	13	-	CASSPGQGDGYTF	TGTGCCAGCAGCCCGGGACAGGGGGACGGCTACACCTTC
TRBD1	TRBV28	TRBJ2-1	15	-	CASSLIGQGGNEQFF	TGTGCCAGCAGTTTAATAGGACAGGGGGGGAATGAGCAGTTCTTC
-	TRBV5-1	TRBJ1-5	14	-	CASSPDRGNQPQHF	TGCGCCAGCAGCCCTGACCGAGGGAATCAGCCCCAGCATTTT
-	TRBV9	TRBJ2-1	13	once	CASSDRDYNEQFF	TGTGCCAGCAGCGACAGGGACTACAATGAGCAGTTCTTC
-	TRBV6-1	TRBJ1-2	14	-	CASSETRANYGYTF	TGTGCCAGCAGTGAAACCAGGGCTAACTATGGCTACACCTTC
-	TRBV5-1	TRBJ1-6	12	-	CASSLTGSPLHF	TGCGCCAGCAGCTTAACGGGGTCACCCCTCCACTTT
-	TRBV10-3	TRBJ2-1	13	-	CASRTNLYNEQFF	TGTGCCTCTCGGACTAACCTTTACAATGAGCAGTTCTTC
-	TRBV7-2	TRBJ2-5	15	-	CASTLGGGGWETQYF	TGTGCCAGCACCCTCGGGGGCGGGGGATGGGAGACCCAGTACTTC
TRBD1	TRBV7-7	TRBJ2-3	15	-	CASSRGQGLTDTQYF	TGTGCTAGCAGTCGAGGACAGGGATTAACAGATACGCAGTATTTT
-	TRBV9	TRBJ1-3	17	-	CASSVDGAAAPGNTIYF	TGTGCCAGCAGCGTAGATGGGGCGGCGGCACCTGGAAACACCATATATTTT
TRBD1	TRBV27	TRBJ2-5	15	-	CASSLGQEIQETQYF	TGTGCCAGCAGCCTCGGACAGGAGATCCAAGAGACCCAGTACTTC
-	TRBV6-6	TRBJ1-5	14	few	CASSYSQGETPQHF	TGTGCCAGCAGTTACAGTCAGGGTGAGACGCCCCAGCATTTT
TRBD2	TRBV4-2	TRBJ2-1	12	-	CASSQAGGEQFF	TGTGCCAGCAGCCAAGCGGGGGGTGAGCAGTTCTTC
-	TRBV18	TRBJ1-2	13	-	CASSDNRDYGYTF	TGTGCCAGCTCAGACAACAGAGACTATGGCTACACCTTC
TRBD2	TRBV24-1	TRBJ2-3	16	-	CATSDPKRGADSTQYF	TGTGCCACCAGTGACCCTAAGCGGGGGGCCGACAGTACGCAGTATTTT
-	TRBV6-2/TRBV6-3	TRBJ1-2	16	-	CASSSHAGKVSYGYTF	TGTGCCAGCAGTTCGCATGCAGGGAAAGTAAGCTATGGCTACACCTTC
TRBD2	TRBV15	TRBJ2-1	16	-	CATSRPSGTSLYEQFF	TGTGCCACCAGCAGACCTTCCGGGACTAGCTTATATGAGCAGTTCTTC
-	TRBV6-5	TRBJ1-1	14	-	CASSPQGRRTEAFF	TGTGCCAGCAGTCCTCAGGGGAGACGGACTGAAGCTTTCTTT
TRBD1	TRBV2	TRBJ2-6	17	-	CASRIGTGGSGANVLTF	TGTGCCAGCAGAATCGGGACAGGGGGGTCTGGGGCCAACGTCCTGACTTTC
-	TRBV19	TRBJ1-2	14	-	CASSMGADVYGYTF	TGTGCCAGTAGTATGGGTGCGGATGTCTATGGCTACACCTTC
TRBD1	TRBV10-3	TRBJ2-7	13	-	CAIRTGVGDEQYF	TGTGCCATCAGAACAGGGGTGGGAGACGAGCAGTACTTC
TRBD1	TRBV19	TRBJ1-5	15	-	CASSGTGRGNQPQHF	TGTGCCAGTAGTGGGACAGGTCGGGGCAATCAGCCCCAGCATTTT
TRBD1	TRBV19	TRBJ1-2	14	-	CASSQGTVLYGYTF	TGTGCCAGTTCCCAAGGGACAGTCCTCTATGGCTACACCTTC
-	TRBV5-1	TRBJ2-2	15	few	CASSSAGGRTGELFF	TGCGCCAGCAGCTCCGCCGGGGGGCGCACCGGGGAGCTGTTTTTT
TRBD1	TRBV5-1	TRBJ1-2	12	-	CASSQTGSGYTF	TGCGCCAGCAGTCAGACAGGGAGTGGCTACACCTTC
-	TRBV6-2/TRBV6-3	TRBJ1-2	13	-	CASSYDGLGGYTF	TGTGCCAGCAGTTACGACGGACTGGGAGGCTACACCTTC
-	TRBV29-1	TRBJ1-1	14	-	CSVEGGQLNTEAFF	TGCAGCGTTGAAGGAGGGCAGTTGAACACTGAAGCTTTCTTT
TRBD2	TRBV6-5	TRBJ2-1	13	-	CATSRGGGDEQFF	TGTGCCACCTCCCGCGGGGGGGGCGATGAGCAGTTCTTC
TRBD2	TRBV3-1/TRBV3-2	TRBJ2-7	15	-	CASSQPSGGRDEQYF	TGTGCCAGCAGCCAACCTAGCGGGGGCCGGGACGAGCAGTACTTC
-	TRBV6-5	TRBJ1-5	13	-	CASTTRVGQPQHF	TGTGCCAGCACCACCCGGGTTGGTCAGCCCCAGCATTTT
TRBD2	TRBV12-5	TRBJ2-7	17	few	CASGLVTGGASTREQYF	TGTGCTAGTGGTTTGGTAACGGGGGGGGCCTCTACGAGGGAGCAGTACTTC